The T cell receptor (beta chain) described here comes from a study of T cell responses to AZD1222 COVID-19 vaccine. Broader study findings: Vaccination with two AZD1222 doses was followed by a rise in Spike-specific TCR breadth and depth. Just a handful of AZD1222 recipients tested seropositive at baseline. White British donors predominated, females outnumbered males, and clonal diversity was possibly underestimated. Close to half of spike-specific TCRs reportedly recognize unmutated variant regions.

V dropped 0 bases and J dropped 8 bases, with 7 bases sitting between them. The CDR3 has 12 residues. Germline lookup yields CDR1 LGHNA and CDR2 YSLEER. The data were produced by immunoSEQ multiplex PCR, yet TCRdb's version contains in-frame clones alone and is incomplete. Of some 100,000 clones listed, 90% to 95% are singletons. As concerns this clone: Its antigen remains unidentified.

This sequence was found in an adult in good health. Sequences were derived from peripheral blood, sampled on day 0 of AZD1222 vaccination. The chain has TRBV4-3 and TRBJ1-2; D gene ambiguous. In DNA form, the CDR3 reads TGCGCCAGCAGCCAAGAAGGGCGCGGCTACACCTTC. Its translation: CASSQEGRGYTF.